This is a list of T cell receptor beta chains from one sample in a study of T cell responses to AZD1222 COVID-19 vaccine. Repertoires were generated with immunoSEQ multiplex PCR, while TCRdb's copy carries only in-frame clones and drops some. Of around 99,000 clones listed, about 88% are singletons. Here the sequenced sample was peripheral blood, taken on day 0 of AZD1222 vaccination. Every receptor here comes from an adult in good health. Both conserved end residues are part of each CDR3. The D gene is left open where the match is weak. Some rows mark clone size as missing; the rest say once, few, many or name a class of expanded clone.

J gene | clone size | CDR3 length | D gene | V gene | CDR3 DNA | CDR3 protein
TRBJ1-6 | - | 16 | - | TRBV7-3 | TGTGCCAGCAGCTTAAATGCTAGGCCGTCAAATTCACCCCTCCACTTT | CASSLNARPSNSPLHF
TRBJ1-3 | once | 14 | - | TRBV10-3 | TGTGCCATCGGGCGCATTAGCTCTGGAAACACCATATATTTT | CAIGRISSGNTIYF
TRBJ2-3 | - | 12 | TRBD1 | TRBV6-5 | TGTGCCAGCGGGACAGGGACAGATACGCAGTATTTT | CASGTGTDTQYF
TRBJ1-1 | once | 14 | TRBD1 | TRBV7-3 | TGTGCCAGCAGCCCAGCGGGCAGGGGGGCTGAAGCTTTCTTT | CASSPAGRGAEAFF
TRBJ2-1 | - | 15 | - | TRBV7-3 | TGTGCCAGCAGTCCCCTAGCCGCGTCCTACAATGAGCAGTTCTTC | CASSPLAASYNEQFF
TRBJ2-6 | - | 15 | - | TRBV5-6 | TGTGCCAGCAGCTTGAGGGTGTCTGGGGCCAACGTCCTGACTTTC | CASSLRVSGANVLTF
TRBJ1-3 | - | 16 | - | TRBV5-1 | TGCGCCAGCAGCTTGGCGTCCGGGAACTCTGGAAACACCATATATTTT | CASSLASGNSGNTIYF
TRBJ1-3 | - | 17 | TRBD1 | TRBV24-1 | TGTGCCACCAGACCCCGGGACAGCCTGAGCTCTGGAAACACCATATATTTT | CATRPRDSLSSGNTIYF
TRBJ1-1 | - | 15 | TRBD1 | TRBV28 | TGTGCCAGCAGCAGAGCAGGGGGTTGGGGCACTGAAGCTTTCTTT | CASSRAGGWGTEAFF
TRBJ1-1 | - | 16 | TRBD1 | TRBV10-3 | TGTGCCAGTTATCAGAGGACAGGGGGGCTGAACACTGAAGCTTTCTTT | CASYQRTGGLNTEAFF
TRBJ1-1 | - | 14 | TRBD1 | TRBV6-6 | TGTGCCACCCACAGGGGACCGGGCAACACTGAAGCTTTCTTT | CATHRGPGNTEAFF
TRBJ1-2 | - | 13 | TRBD1 | TRBV12-3/TRBV12-4 | TGTGCCAGCAGCTCCGGGACAGGGCTGAGCTACACCTTC | CASSSGTGLSYTF
TRBJ2-5 | once | 14 | - | TRBV5-4 | TGTGCCAGCAGCTTGTCGGTCAAAGGCGAGACCCAGTACTTC | CASSLSVKGETQYF
TRBJ2-5 | - | 21 | TRBD1 | TRBV28 | TGTGCCAGCAGTTTACTCGCTTGGCCTCTAGCCGGGGACAGGGCCCAAGAGACCCAGTACTTC | CASSLLAWPLAGDRAQETQYF
TRBJ2-7 | - | 14 | TRBD1 | TRBV2 | TGTGCCAGCATTCGGGACAGGGGTTTGGAAGAGCAGTACTTC | CASIRDRGLEEQYF
TRBJ2-1 | - | 17 | TRBD2 | TRBV19 | TGTGCCACCTCCCCTGTACTAGCGGGAGGGCCAAGGGGTGAGCAGTTCTTC | CATSPVLAGGPRGEQFF
TRBJ2-2 | once | 17 | - | TRBV18 | TGTGCCAGCTCACCACCAGGAAGAGGGTCAGGCACCGGGGAGCTGTTTTTT | CASSPPGRGSGTGELFF
TRBJ1-1 | - | 12 | - | TRBV28 | TGTGCCAGCAGGTTCATGTCCACTGAAGCTTTCTTT | CASRFMSTEAFF
TRBJ2-5 | - | 13 | - | TRBV6-5 | TGTGCCAGCAGTCCCGGGACCCTGGGGACCCAGTACTTC | CASSPGTLGTQYF
TRBJ1-6 | - | 15 | TRBD1 | TRBV11-2 | TGTGCCAGCAGCCTGGACAGGGGAGGGAATTCACCCCTCCACTTT | CASSLDRGGNSPLHF
TRBJ2-2 | - | 12 | - | TRBV24-1 | TGTGCCACCAGTGTTCGGGACCAGGAGCTGTTTTTT | CATSVRDQELFF
TRBJ1-6 | few | 17 | TRBD1 | TRBV5-1 | TGCGCCAGCAGCTTGGGGAACGGGACAGCCGGAAATTCACCCCTCCACTTT | CASSLGNGTAGNSPLHF
TRBJ2-7 | - | 15 | - | TRBV7-9 | TGTGCCAGCAGCTCCCCCACGGCAAGTTCCTACGAGCAGTACTTC | CASSSPTASSYEQYF
TRBJ1-5 | once | 15 | - | TRBV7-9 | TGTGCCAGCAGCCCACCGGGACATAGCAATCAGCCCCAGCATTTT | CASSPPGHSNQPQHF
TRBJ1-5 | - | 13 | - | TRBV7-9 | TGTGCCAGCAGCCCCAAACAGGATCAGCCCCAGCATTTT | CASSPKQDQPQHF
TRBJ2-2 | - | 15 | TRBD2 | TRBV27 | TGTGCCAGCAGTCTACTAGCGGGAGGGGTCGGGGAGCTGTTTTTT | CASSLLAGGVGELFF
TRBJ2-7 | - | 12 | TRBD1 | TRBV27 | TGTGCTTCCCGGACAGGGGCCTACGAGCAGTACTTC | CASRTGAYEQYF
TRBJ1-6 | few | 17 | TRBD1 | TRBV5-6 | TGTGCCAGCAGCTCGGGGACAGGTCGGGCCCATAATTCACCCCTCCACTTT | CASSSGTGRAHNSPLHF
TRBJ1-2 | few | 14 | - | TRBV27 | TGTGCCAGCAGAACACAGTCTACTAACTATGGCTACACCTTC | CASRTQSTNYGYTF
TRBJ2-1 | - | 15 | TRBD2 | TRBV19 | TGTGCCAGTAGCCTGATAGCGGGAGAGTACAATGAGCAGTTCTTC | CASSLIAGEYNEQFF
TRBJ2-7 | - | 15 | - | TRBV19 | TGTGCCAGTAGTACGATGGGACGGAAGGCCTACGAGCAGTACTTC | CASSTMGRKAYEQYF
TRBJ2-1 | - | 13 | TRBD2 | TRBV29-1 | TGCAGCGCGACTAGCGCCGCCTACAATGAGCAGTTCTTC | CSATSAAYNEQFF
TRBJ2-2 | - | 16 | TRBD1 | TRBV6-2/TRBV6-3 | TGTGCCAGCAGTTACTCGATAGGGGGCGTCGCCGGGGAGCTGTTTTTT | CASSYSIGGVAGELFF
TRBJ2-5 | - | 15 | TRBD2 | TRBV2 | TGTGCCACCCTAACCAAGGGACTAGCAGAAGAGACCCAGTACTTC | CATLTKGLAEETQYF
TRBJ2-5 | - | 16 | - | TRBV15 | TGTGCCACCAGCGGACTCTTACGGGTTGGGCAAGAGACCCAGTACTTC | CATSGLLRVGQETQYF
TRBJ1-3 | - | 14 | - | TRBV6-6 | TGTGCCAGCAACCGTGGGACAACCGGAAACACCATATATTTT | CASNRGTTGNTIYF
TRBJ1-2 | - | 14 | - | TRBV11-2 | TGTGCCAGCAGCTTAGGTGCGGTGCACTATGGCTACACCTTC | CASSLGAVHYGYTF
TRBJ1-1 | - | 13 | - | TRBV6-5 | TGTGCCAGCAGCCCCCGTAGCGGGGCTGAAGCTTTCTTT | CASSPRSGAEAFF
TRBJ2-5 | - | 11 | - | TRBV30 | TGTGCCTGGAGTGCCAAAGAGACCCAGTACTTC | CAWSAKETQYF
TRBJ1-2 | - | 15 | TRBD1 | TRBV5-4 | TGTGCCAGCAGCTTGGATCCCGGGACAGTATATGGCTACACCTTC | CASSLDPGTVYGYTF
TRBJ2-1 | - | 13 | - | TRBV6-2/TRBV6-3 | TGTGCCAGCAGTTTCGGGGTTTACAATGAGCAGTTCTTC | CASSFGVYNEQFF
TRBJ1-1 | - | 14 | TRBD1 | TRBV24-1 | TGTGCCACCCCTGGAAGGGGGCCGAACACTGAAGCTTTCTTT | CATPGRGPNTEAFF
TRBJ2-1 | - | 17 | TRBD2 | TRBV7-6 | TGTGCCAGCAGCCTCCTCCCTCTAGCGGGAGCTAACAATGAGCAGTTCTTC | CASSLLPLAGANNEQFF
TRBJ1-2 | - | 16 | - | TRBV19 | TGTGCCAGTAGTCCCCGGGGCGGACCGGGGGGCTCTGGCTACACCTTC | CASSPRGGPGGSGYTF
TRBJ2-1 | - | 15 | TRBD2 | TRBV5-1 | TGCGCCAGCAGCATTGCGGGGGGGCATTGGAATGAGCAGTTCTTC | CASSIAGGHWNEQFF
TRBJ2-5 | - | 15 | - | TRBV5-6 | TGTGCCAGCAGCCCTCCCACAGGGTCCGGAAAGACCCAGTACTTC | CASSPPTGSGKTQYF
TRBJ1-6 | - | 15 | TRBD1 | TRBV27 | TGTGCCAGCAGACCGCGCGGGACAGGAAATTCACCCCTCCACTTT | CASRPRGTGNSPLHF
TRBJ2-1 | few | 16 | TRBD2 | TRBV27 | TGTGCCAGCAGCACACCTCTAGCGGGAGGGCCCAGAGAGCAGTTCTTC | CASSTPLAGGPREQFF
TRBJ2-1 | - | 14 | - | TRBV28 | TGTGCCAGCAGTTCCGGGACACAGTACAATGAGCAGTTCTTC | CASSSGTQYNEQFF
TRBJ1-6 | - | 8 | - | TRBV12-5 | TGTGCTAGTGCCCCCCTCCACTTT | CASAPLHF
TRBJ2-5 | - | 14 | TRBD2 | TRBV6-5 | TGTGCCAGCAGTCGGCCGGGAGGGCAAGAGACCCAGTACTTC | CASSRPGGQETQYF
TRBJ1-1 | - | 14 | - | TRBV11-3 | TGTGCCAGCAGCTTTGGGGGCGCGAACACTGAAGCTTTCTTT | CASSFGGANTEAFF